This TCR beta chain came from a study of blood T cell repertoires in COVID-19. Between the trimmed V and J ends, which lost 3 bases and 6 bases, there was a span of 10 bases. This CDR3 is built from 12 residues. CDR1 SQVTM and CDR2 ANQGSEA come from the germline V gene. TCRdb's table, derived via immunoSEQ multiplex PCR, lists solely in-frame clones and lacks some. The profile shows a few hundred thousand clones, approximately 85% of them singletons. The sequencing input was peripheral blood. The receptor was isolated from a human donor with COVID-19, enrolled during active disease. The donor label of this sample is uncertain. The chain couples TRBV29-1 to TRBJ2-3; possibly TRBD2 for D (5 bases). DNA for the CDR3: TGCAGCGTTGATGAGGGTGCCGATACGCAGTATTTT. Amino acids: CSVDEGADTQYF.